The T cell receptor (beta chain) described here comes from a study of cytomegalovirus exposure and HLA in healthy donors (dated by TCRdb to the late 2010s). Regarding the complete study: An earlier analysis of some 600 of the donors reported about 260 Gb of sequence data and 95 million to 140 million unique TCR beta sequences obtained from about 170 million T cells. The number of donors typed differed by locus, with roughly 629-640 for A, B, C, DRB1 and DQB1, around 500 for DQA1, 600 to 610 for DPA1, and 472 for DPB1. Among over 350 genotyped donors of the cohort, an average of about 240,000 unique TCR beta nucleotide sequences were sequenced per donor, about a sixth of them non-productive. Alongside the repertoire data, information on donor age, sex, ethnicity and CMV serostatus was compiled. Roughly 300 gigabases of sequencing data and 70 million to 95 million unique TCR sequences made up an early release that covered under 750 HLA-typed donors. Every repertoire in the discovery cohort had been generated on one and the same sequencing platform. An earlier analysis of several hundred of the donors applied high-throughput TCR beta sequencing to assess whether each TCR beta V gene segment acted as functional or pseudogenic. To predict cytomegalovirus infection status, the study brought together high-throughput TCR immunosequencing, statistical association of individual TCRs with disease status, and machine learning. In the later analysis, no new phenotypic data were used to find candidate immune exposures; instead, reliance was placed on TCR beta sequences and their occurrence across donors. Using immunosequencing, the study profiled T cell repertoires from about 610 subjects and related those repertoires to cytomegalovirus serostatus. Both class I and class II loci were covered by HLA typing, at four-digit resolution. Of the roughly 400 genotyped donors, roughly 80% fell in the genetic ancestry cluster associated with self-reported Caucasian donors. To study patterns of TCR occurrence, a later analysis re-analyzed previously published TCR beta repertoires from more than 550 donors and added high-resolution HLA genotyping. In a later genetic analysis, genome-wide SNP genotypes for about three fifths of the roughly 670 donors were used, and that subset was treated as a discovery cohort. The aim of the study was to test whether cataloging public T cell receptors could identify signatures of past pathogen exposure. Besides the first cohort of 500 to 700 subjects, a separate validation cohort made up of over 95 different subjects was used. Several DR-DQ haplotypes were treated as single units for association and clustering because of strong linkage in the cohort. Study-wide conclusions, independent of this receptor: Most TCR sequences were seen in very few donors, while some public TCRs were found in many individuals. The authors suggested that the approach could potentially be extended to other disease states and immunological phenotypes. The earlier analysis of approximately 560 of the donors excluded some 16 rarely observed V segments, including chromosome 9 orphons, because counts were too low. According to a later analysis, TCR association rates differed among HLA loci, with DRB1 alleles showing the most associated TCRs and HLA-C alleles showing the fewest. Only TCR beta chains were sequenced in this cohort, and the absence of alpha or paired-chain data limited detectable features. Compared with the roughly 670-donor mean, donors in an Asian-associated ancestry cluster had fewer N-insertions in productive TCRs, according to a later genetic analysis. The classifier was reported to diagnose cytomegalovirus status with high specificity and sensitivity in both the original and validation cohorts. A further reported finding was that TCR beta sequences accurately predicted the HLA-A and HLA-B alleles for most subjects in the first cohort. Because some donors lacked HLA typing at each locus, the association tests relied only on the typed subset. In a later analysis, HLA-associated TCR beta chains were found to be more clonally expanded and to have lower generation probabilities than equally common non-associated chains. Correlated functional status among segregating V segments might be attributable to linkage disequilibrium, but an unknown experimental factor could not be ruled out. Some IMGT-functional V segments, including TRBV6-2 and TRBV6-3, could not be told apart with the 87-base-pair reads, so those segments were excluded. Immune exposure information for the cohort was limited to CMV serostatus. The presence/absence analyses assumed that sequencing depth was roughly uniform across donors, and that assumption may not be true. Broadly in line with IMGT annotations, most TCR beta V segments showed up in productive rearrangements about 90% or about 30% of the time in an earlier analysis of around 600 of the donors. The sequencing pipeline was judged likely to have produced a cluster of highly shared sequence variants as a technical artifact. In vitro tests confirmed that a few of the cytomegalovirus-associated TCR beta chains recognize cytomegalovirus antigens. When HLA alleles, especially DR and DQ, strongly co-occurred, TCR associations were difficult to assign to individual alleles. In a later analysis, some 17,000 TCR beta sequences were associated with specific HLA alleles at a false discovery rate of 0.05. In a later genetic analysis, a missense DCLRE1C variant was associated with V-gene and J-gene trimming of TCR beta chains, and the association was replicated in an independent cohort. Most CMV-associated TCR beta chains appeared to be HLA-restricted in a later analysis, and the HLA associations seemed to be driven largely by CMV exposure. A later analysis reported that several top co-occurrence clusters appeared linked to parvovirus B19, influenza, CMV and Epstein-Barr virus. The study gave a list of some 150 TCR beta chains associated with cytomegalovirus.

The cohort was made up of 500 to 850 healthy bone marrow donors. Cohort members were all nominally healthy when sampled, although unrecorded immune exposures were likely present. The donor tested CMV seronegative and was one of the 352 seronegative cohort members. Every donor gave a peripheral blood sample, and the peripheral blood mononuclear cells from that sample were used for TCR beta sequencing. The Qiagen DNeasy Blood Extraction Kit was used to extract genomic DNA from the blood cell samples. V is trimmed back by 9 bases and J by 7 bases, and the junction contains 6 bases that no gene match accounts for. CDR3 length: 13 amino acids, cysteine to phenylalanine. Just CDR3 DNA is preserved here, 39 bases in frame from base 1. CDR1 and CDR2 are drawn from the germline V gene (reference sequence): LNHDA, SQIVND. About this clone: What this receptor recognizes is not known. No per-base quality is available; no much larger clone lies one base away.

The library relied on the immunoSEQ multiplex PCR assay. For the multiplex PCR, a mixture combining 60 forward primers for TCR Vbeta segments and 13 reverse primers for TCR Jbeta segments was used. Amplification of the CDR3 region of rearranged TCR beta genes was performed with a multiplex PCR assay on genomic DNA. Amplified TCR beta libraries were sequenced as 87-base-pair reads on the Illumina HiSeq System. Per the source publication's procedure: A later analysis counted 75 million to 100 million unique TCR beta chains across the 600 to 850 repertoires, and some 11 million of these chains were shared by at least two donors. Raw reads were error-corrected and collapsed into unique sequences by a nearest-neighbor algorithm in which closely related sequences were merged to remove PCR and sequencing errors. CDR3 sequences were aligned to IMGT reference sequences to assign V, D and J gene segments. For a sequence to be retained, at least a six-nucleotide match to both a V gene segment and a J gene segment was required. Rearrangements were classified as productive when the CDR3 lacked stop codons and remained in frame with V and J, and all other rearrangements were classified as non-productive. Following IMGT convention, CDR3 was defined as the stretch from the second conserved V-encoded cysteine up to the conserved J-encoded phenylalanine. The earlier analysis of roughly 590 of the donors excluded any sequence lacking an unambiguous match to a single V gene segment. In an earlier analysis of more than 500 of the donors, a V segment was called functional when productive rearrangements were above 56.7%, and segregating when the standard deviation between donors exceeded 5%. A statistical classification framework was built to diagnose cytomegalovirus status from the catalog of TCR beta chain sequences. In a later analysis, V and J genes were assigned by comparing TCR nucleotide sequences against IMGT/GENE-DB human TR gene sequences. Using the TCRdist pipeline, a later analysis assigned CDR3 sequences along with most-parsimonious VDJ recombination scenarios. In a later analysis, each TCR beta chain was defined by its CDR3 amino acid sequence together with its V-gene family, and reads without a unique V-gene family were excluded. As a way to deal with suspected cross-contamination and a sequencing artifact, a later analysis dropped 500 to 700 nucleotide sequences that were highly shared and had low generation probability. In a later analysis, a clonal expansion index for each public chain was calculated from normalized within-repertoire ranks of inferred template counts. In a later analysis, generation probabilities were computed with a VDJ recombination model fitted to out-of-frame rearrangements, and the resulting probabilities were checked against IGoR. A later analysis scored TCR-TCR, TCR-HLA and TCR-CMV co-occurrence with hypergeometric tests, applying a repertoire-size bias correction to TCR pairs. To estimate false discovery rates, a later analysis permuted the HLA or CMV assignments 20 times. A later analysis grouped co-occurring TCRs with DBSCAN, adding TCRdist sequence similarity when clustering within HLA-allele-positive subsets. Repertoires with fewer than 30,000 or more than 120,000 public chains, plus five repertoires with anomalous nucleotide sharing, were excluded from co-occurrence clustering. This is the immuneACCESS table as TCRdb keeps it, with only in-frame sequences that have V and J called. A part of the clones is gone; compared with another copy, unresolved V genes explain less than half, and the rest is unexplained. The V and J calls and the clone size are those of that table, but D and trimming were determined from the DNA. This sample has around 170,000 clones in its table, and 70% to 80% of those were observed once. The ten largest clonotypes hold roughly 0.64% of the sample.

This clonotype was obtained from a woman between 40 and 55 years old in good health and CMV-seronegative. The sample comprised PBMCs. Recombination linked TRBV19 to TRBJ2-2, and 9 junction bases match TRBD1. In nucleotides, the sequence is TGTGCCAGCCGGGACAGGGCGGGCGGGGAGCTGTTTTTT. This yields the protein CASRDRAGGELFF.